This passage covers 3 T cell receptor beta chains from one sample sequenced in a study of blood T cell repertoires in COVID-19. Assay: immunoSEQ multiplex PCR; the TCRdb copy retains only in-frame clones and omits some. The data contain roughly 140,000 clones, 80% to 85% of them singletons. The material sequenced was peripheral blood. These receptors all stem from a human donor in a cohort sampled during active COVID-19.

This clone was seen only a few times. The chain uses TRBV5-4 and TRBJ2-1; D perhaps matches TRBD1 (7 bases). This CDR3 spans 17 amino acids. CDR1 and CDR2 from the germline V gene are SGHNT and YYREEE (reference sequence). V was clipped by 0 bases and J by 7 bases, with 20 bases between them. The CDR3 loop is CASSLAGGGGTWNEQFF. The CDR3 DNA is TGTGCCAGCAGCTTGGCCGGAGGAGGGGGCACGTGGAATGAGCAGTTCTTC. The full variable domain, in which reference TRBV5-4 and TRBJ2-1 provide the parts outside the CDR3, is ETGVTQSPTHLIKTRGQQVTLRCSSQSGHNTVSWYQQALGQGPQFIFQYYREEENGRGNFPPRFSGLQFPNYSSELNVNALELDDSALYLCASSLAGGGGTWNEQFFGPGTRLTVL.

This chain links TRBV19 with TRBJ1-1, with TRBD1 as a possible D gene (5 bases). The germline V gene has CDR1 LNHDA and CDR2 SQIVND (reference sequence). V was shortened by 5 bases and J by 1 base, with 17 bases between the two germline ends. The CDR3 is made up of 16 amino acids. CDR3 in amino acids: CASSPGGARGNTEAFF. For the CDR3, the DNA is TGTGCCAGTAGTCCAGGAGGGGCAAGGGGGAACACTGAAGCTTTCTTT.

The chain couples TRBV6-4 to TRBJ2-3, with D perhaps matching TRBD1 (5 bases). CDR1 and CDR2 (germline): MRHNA, SNTAGT. The V end was cut by 3 bases, the J end by 1 base, with 8 bases between. The CDR3 contains 14 residues. In DNA form, the CDR3 reads TGTGCCAGCAGTGAGGTGGGGCGCACAGATACGCAGTATTTT. Its protein is CASSEVGRTDTQYF.